The following is a TCR beta chain sequence with its context. Time point denoted: neoterminal ileum biopsy at postoperative endoscopy, about 6 months after surgery. This entry is derived from a study of T cell repertoires in ileal Crohn's disease. This table comes from immunoSEQ multiplex PCR, and its TCRdb copy is limited to in-frame clones, with some not included. The sample holds about 13,000 clones, around two thirds seen once. The CDR3 extends over 16 amino acids. V was clipped by 0 bases and J by 2 bases, with 13 bases between them. Germline assignment: CDR1 SGHRS and CDR2 YFSETQ. This clonotype was sampled from an adult with Crohn's disease. The sequenced sample was ileal tissue. V and J are TRBV5-1 and TRBJ2-3, with D possibly TRBD1 on 5 matching bases. The CDR3, as DNA: TGCGCCAGCAGCTTGGAAGGGGAAAGGCCCACAGATACGCAGTATTTT. Protein product: CASSLEGERPTDTQYF.